Below are 27 T cell receptor beta chains sequenced from a single sample in a study of CD4 T cells in relation to SARS-CoV-2 and coronaviruses. Produced via immunoSEQ multiplex PCR; TCRdb's table is partial and in-frame only. The sample lists 30,000 to 45,000 clones, 88% occurring once. Material for sequencing was memory CD4+ T cells from PBMCs. The receptors here all came from an adult with COVID-19.

This rearrangement joins TRBV6-5 to TRBJ2-7; D perhaps matches TRBD1 (6 bases). The CDR3 has 13 amino acids. Trimming removed 6 bases at V and 4 bases at J, with 13 bases between. Germline loops: CDR1 MNHEY, CDR2 SVGAGI. The CDR3 protein is CASRTGQSYEQYF. CDR3 sequence (DNA): TGTGCCAGCAGGACAGGACAGAGTTACGAGCAGTACTTC.

The chain recombines TRBV3-1 (or the pseudogene TRBV3-2) with TRBJ2-3; a weak D match, TRBD2 (6 bases). Trimming removed 4 bases at V and 2 bases at J, with 19 bases between. Germline CDR1 is LGHDT and CDR2 is YNNKEL (reference sequence). The CDR3 covers 17 residues. CDR3: CASSPLLGRGATDTQYF. The CDR3 bases are TGTGCCAGCAGCCCACTGTTAGGGCGGGGAGCCACAGATACGCAGTATTTT.

The chain combines TRBV7-9 with TRBJ1-4; tentatively, D is TRBD1 (5 bases). This CDR3 has 15 residues. V lost 3 bases and J lost 3, with 11 bases in between. CDR1 is SEHNR, CDR2 FQNEAQ, per germline (reference sequence). The CDR3 coding sequence is TGTGCCAGCAGCTTCTCGTCAGGGTCTAATGAAAAACTGTTTTTT. Encoded protein: CASSFSSGSNEKLFF.

The chain has TRBV2 and TRBJ2-5, with D tentatively TRBD2 (6 bases). The V end was cut by 6 bases, the J end by 0 bases, with 11 bases between. CDR1 is SNHLY and CDR2 is FYNNEI in the germline V gene. There are 14 residues in the CDR3. CDR3 sequence reads: CASRGKRDQETQYF. CDR3 in DNA: TGTGCCAGCAGGGGAAAGCGGGACCAAGAGACCCAGTACTTC.

The V call is TRBV19, the J call TRBJ2-5, with 8 nucleotides matching TRBD1. The junction had 11 bases not matched to a gene; V was cut back by 10 bases and J by 7 bases. CDR1 is LNHDA, CDR2 SQIVND, per germline (reference sequence). The CDR3 sequence is 13 residues long. CDR3 region: CATEQGDGGTQYF. The CDR3 coding sequence is TGTGCCACCGAACAGGGGGATGGGGGGACCCAGTACTTC.

The CDR3 protein is CASSSDGGTGELFF. In DNA form, the CDR3 reads TGTGCCAGCAGCTCCGACGGGGGCACCGGGGAGCTGTTTTTT. The chain uses TRBV11-3 and TRBJ2-2; D is possibly TRBD2 (6 bases). CDR1 SGHNT and CDR2 YENEEA come from the germline V gene. CDR3 length: 14 amino acids. The germline V and J ends were trimmed by 4 bases and 4 bases, with 10 bases remaining between them.

CDR3 nucleotides: TGCGCCAGCAGCGATCGCGGGGACAGCACAGATACGCAGTATTTT. Translated, it gives CASSDRGDSTDTQYF. V gene TRBV5-1 combines with J gene TRBJ2-3; a possible D gene is TRBD2 (6 bases). The ends were cut back, 4 bases at V and 0 bases at J, with 12 bases in the middle. Germline assignment: CDR1 SGHRS and CDR2 YFSETQ. This CDR3 region has 15 residues. The full variable domain, in which reference TRBV5-1 and TRBJ2-3 provide the parts outside the CDR3, is KAGVTQTPRYLIKTRGQQVTLSCSPISGHRSVSWYQQTPGQGLQFLFEYFSETQRNKGNFPGRFSGRQFSNSRSEMNVSTLELGDSALYLCASSDRGDSTDTQYFGPGTRLTVL.

Turning to this clone: The junction does not match germline at one end; this may be a read error. The V gene is TRBV2, the J gene TRBJ2-7, with TRBD2 as a possible D gene (7 bases). CDR3 size: 15 residues. CDR1 SNHLY and CDR2 FYNNEI come from the germline V gene. The CDR3 reads CASIEGGVSSYEQYF. Here the CDR3 DNA reads TGTGCCAGCATTGAAGGGGGGGTCAGCTCCTACGAGCAGTACTTC.

CDR3 coding DNA: TGTGCCAGCAGGAACGCGACTAGCTTGGGTGAGACCCAGTACTTC. Its translation is CASRNATSLGETQYF. The V call is TRBV4-2, the J call TRBJ2-5; 7 positions match TRBD2. Looked up from germline, CDR1 is LGHNA and CDR2 is YNFKEQ. CDR3 size: 15 residues. V shed 6 bases and J 5 bases; nucleotides not matched to a gene: 12.

In DNA form, the CDR3 reads TGTGCCAGTAGAACATCAGGGGTCTCACCCCTCCACTTT. This sequence encodes CASRTSGVSPLHF. The gene calls are TRBV19 and TRBJ1-6, with D possibly matching TRBD1 (6 bases). This CDR3 region has 13 residues. The germline V gene encodes CDR1 LNHDA and CDR2 SQIVND (reference sequence). V lost 6 bases, J lost 10 bases, and 13 bases lay in between.

This clone has just one count. The CDR3 reads CASSISQASTDTQYF. In nucleotides, the CDR3 is TGTGCCAGTAGTATATCACAGGCGAGCACAGATACGCAGTATTTT. V and J are TRBV19 and TRBJ2-3; perhaps TRBD1 as D (5 bases). Germline CDR1 is LNHDA and CDR2 is SQIVND (reference sequence). The CDR3 is made up of 15 amino acids. V was clipped by 2 bases and J by 0 bases, with 9 bases between them.

This clone has just one count. V and J are TRBV25-1 and TRBJ1-4; D gene unclear. Trimming left V 5 bases short and J 2 bases short, with 9 bases between. The germline CDR1 and CDR2 sequences are MGHDK and SYGVNS. The CDR3 contains 14 residues. The CDR3 DNA sequence: TGTGCCAGCAGTCAACGAATGACTAATGAAAAACTGTTTTTT. It is translated as CASSQRMTNEKLFF.

V usage is TRBV5-1 and J usage is TRBJ2-5, with 11 bases matching TRBD2. The CDR3 has 15 residues. The germline CDR1 and CDR2 sequences are SGHRS and YFSETQ. V lost 3 bases and J lost 3; bases outside the gene matches: 4. CDR3 protein: CASSSSGGKEETQYF. The CDR3 nucleotides are TGCGCCAGCAGCTCTAGCGGGGGGAAGGAAGAGACCCAGTACTTC.

This chain links TRBV5-1 with TRBJ2-1; 8 bases match TRBD2. V shed 6 bases and J 6 bases; nucleotides not matched to a gene: 5. Germline assignment: CDR1 SGHRS and CDR2 YFSETQ. The CDR3 runs to 13 residues. CDR3 sequence: CASTIRGGNEQFF. CDR3 sequence (DNA): TGCGCCAGCACCATCCGGGGGGGCAATGAGCAGTTCTTC.

The genes are TRBV5-4 and TRBJ2-5; D gene unclear. CDR3 length: 14 residues. Germline lookup yields CDR1 SGHNT and CDR2 YYREEE (reference sequence). V was pared by 0 bases and J by 5 bases, with 11 bases between. The CDR3: CASSLDGYKETQYF. CDR3 coding DNA: TGTGCCAGCAGCTTGGACGGGTACAAGGAGACCCAGTACTTC.

A few counts support this clone. The gene calls are TRBV19 and TRBJ1-5, with 9 bases identical to TRBD1. The CDR3 sequence is 16 residues long. Germline CDR1 LNHDA, CDR2 SQIVND (reference sequence). Trimming cost V 4 bases and J 0 bases; bases outside gene matches: 4. CDR3 sequence: CASSKGTGSSNQPQHF. As DNA, the CDR3 is TGTGCCAGTAGTAAGGGGACAGGGTCTAGCAATCAGCCCCAGCATTTT.

The chain is built from TRBV4-1 and TRBJ2-7, with 9 bases identical to TRBD1. V lost 1 base to trimming and J lost 2 bases; unmatched junction nucleotides: 9. The CDR3 length is 17 residues. Germline V gene sequence: CDR1 MGHRA, CDR2 YSYEKL. The CDR3 DNA sequence: TGCGCCAGCAGCCAAGCGTCAACAGGGGGCGTTACCTACGAGCAGTACTTC. This translates into CASSQASTGGVTYEQYF.

The chain carries TRBV23-1 and TRBJ2-5, with 9 bases aligning to TRBD1. TRBV23-1 is filed as an ORF, its function uncertain. The CDR3 sequence is 17 residues long. Germline trimming cut 0 bases from V and 1 base from J; bases unmatched to any gene: 6. CDR3 DNA: TGCGCCAGCAGTCAATCCCTAGGACAGGGGTGCCAAGAGACCCAGTACTTC. This codes for CASSQSLGQGCQETQYF.

This chain uses TRBV11-3 with TRBJ2-1, with 12 bases fitting TRBD1. The CDR3 totals 14 residues. The germline V gene has CDR1 SGHNT and CDR2 YENEEA. J gave up 7 bases and V 5 bases, and 3 bases lay outside the gene matches. This chain's CDR3 is CASSGTGGQNEQFF. The CDR3 DNA reads as TGTGCCAGCAGCGGGACAGGGGGCCAAAATGAGCAGTTCTTC.

This CDR3 is CASSPGQGGTEAFF. The CDR3 DNA sequence: TGCGCCAGCAGCCCTGGTCAGGGAGGCACTGAAGCTTTCTTT. This chain uses TRBV5-1 with TRBJ1-1; tentative D call: TRBD1 (5 bases). Germline loops: CDR1 SGHRS, CDR2 YFSETQ. V lost 4 bases and J 4 bases, leaving 14 bases between the germline ends. This CDR3 is 14 amino acids long. Based on the CDR3 plus reference TRBV5-1 and TRBJ1-1, the full variable domain is KAGVTQTPRYLIKTRGQQVTLSCSPISGHRSVSWYQQTPGQGLQFLFEYFSETQRNKGNFPGRFSGRQFSNSRSEMNVSTLELGDSALYLCASSPGQGGTEAFFGQGTRLTVV.

This clone was seen a single time. The chain couples TRBV11-3 to TRBJ1-2; D gene unclear. CDR3 length: 12 amino acids. The germline V gene has CDR1 SGHNT and CDR2 YENEEA. V was pared by 0 bases and J by 6 bases, with 5 bases between. The CDR3 protein is CASSLDTNGYTF. CDR3 DNA sequence: TGTGCCAGCAGCTTAGATACTAATGGCTACACCTTC.

The rearrangement links TRBV29-1 to TRBJ2-4; no definite D call. This CDR3 is built from 11 residues. Between the trimmed V and J ends, which lost 7 bases and 7 bases, there was a span of 11 bases. CDR1 SQVTM and CDR2 ANQGSEA come from the germline V gene. The CDR3 here is CSGRAGNIQYF. CDR3 DNA: TGCAGCGGCCGGGCCGGCAACATTCAGTACTTC.

The rearrangement joins TRBV11-2 to TRBJ1-1; the match to TRBD1 covers 7 bases. CDR3 length: 15 amino acids. V lost 0 bases to trimming and J lost 10 bases; unmatched junction nucleotides: 11. The germline V gene has CDR1 SGHAT and CDR2 FQNNGV. This chain's CDR3 is CASSLEVTGAPGAFF. The DNA of the CDR3 is TGTGCCAGCAGCTTAGAGGTTACAGGGGCCCCCGGAGCTTTCTTT.

This chain links TRBV5-4 with TRBJ2-3; 12 bases line up with TRBD2. CDR1 is SGHNT and CDR2 is YYREEE in the germline V gene (reference sequence). The CDR3 has 16 residues. V gave up 0 bases and J gave up 9 bases; unmatched junction bases: 8. CDR3 coding DNA: TGTGCCAGCAGCTTGGCTAGCGGGGGGGCCGGGTGGACGCAGTATTTT. It is translated as CASSLASGGAGWTQYF.

This clone was recorded a few times. The chain carries TRBV6-1 and TRBJ2-7, with D possibly TRBD2 on 6 matching bases. The CDR3 covers 13 residues. Deletions cut 4 bases from V and 0 bases from J, with 7 bases between. Germline V gene data show CDR1 as MNHNS and CDR2 as SASEGT. The CDR3 region is CASSAAGSYEQYF. The CDR3 DNA follows: TGTGCCAGCAGTGCAGCGGGCTCCTACGAGCAGTACTTC.

The J gene is TRBJ2-1, the V gene TRBV6-2 or TRBV6-3; D is possibly TRBD1 (5 bases). Germline CDR1 reads MNHEY; CDR2 reads SVGEGT. The CDR3 sequence is 15 residues long. V lost 2 bases to trimming and J lost 2 bases, with 10 bases between them. This chain's CDR3 is CASSYMGQAYNEQFF. In DNA form, the CDR3 reads TGTGCCAGCAGTTACATGGGGCAGGCCTACAATGAGCAGTTCTTC.

The chain uses TRBV6-5 and TRBJ1-4; 10 bases map to TRBD1. V shed 6 bases and J 8 bases; nucleotides not matched to a gene: 6. CDR1 and CDR2 from the germline V gene are MNHEY and SVGAGI. The CDR3 covers 14 residues. The CDR3 spells CASRRDRGREKLFF. The CDR3 nucleotides are TGTGCCAGCAGACGCGACAGGGGGCGGGAAAAACTGTTTTTT.